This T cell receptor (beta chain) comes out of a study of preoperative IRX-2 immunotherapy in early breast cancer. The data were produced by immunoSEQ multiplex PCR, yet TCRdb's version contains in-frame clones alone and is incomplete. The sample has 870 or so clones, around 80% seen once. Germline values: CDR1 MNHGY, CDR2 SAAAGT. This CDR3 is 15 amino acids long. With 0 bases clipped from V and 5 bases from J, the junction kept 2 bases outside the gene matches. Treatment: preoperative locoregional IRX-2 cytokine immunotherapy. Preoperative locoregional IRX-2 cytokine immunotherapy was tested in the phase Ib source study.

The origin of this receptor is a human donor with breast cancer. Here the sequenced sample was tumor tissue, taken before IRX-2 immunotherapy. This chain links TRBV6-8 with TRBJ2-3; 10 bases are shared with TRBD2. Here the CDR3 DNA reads TGTGCCAGCAGTTACTCAGCGGGGGGGCAAGATACGCAGTATTTT. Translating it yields CASSYSAGGQDTQYF.